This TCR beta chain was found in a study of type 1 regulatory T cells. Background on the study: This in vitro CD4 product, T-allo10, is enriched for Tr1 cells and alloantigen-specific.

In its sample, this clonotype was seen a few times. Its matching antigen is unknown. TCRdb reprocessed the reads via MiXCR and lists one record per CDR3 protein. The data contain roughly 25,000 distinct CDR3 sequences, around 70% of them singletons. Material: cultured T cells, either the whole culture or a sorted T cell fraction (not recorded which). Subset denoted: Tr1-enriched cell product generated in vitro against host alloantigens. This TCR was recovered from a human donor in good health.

The CDR3 DNA follows: TGTGCCAGCAGTGTATCCGGAGCGCATGGCTACACCTTC. Amino acids: CASSVSGAHGYTF. The chain links TRBV6-1 to TRBJ1-2; D is unresolved. CDR1 MNHNS and CDR2 SASEGT come from the germline V gene. The V gene lost 4 bases and the J gene lost 6 bases, with 12 bases spanning the gap. CDR3 length equals 13 residues.